What follows describes a single T cell receptor beta chain. The antigen is undetermined. The source of the sample is a study of vaccination effects on CD4 cells after COVID-19. ViraFEST expansion of antigen-specific CD4+ T cells with viral peptide pools preceded sequencing. An approximately 10-day culture period preceded the isolation of CD4+ T cells. Participants completed two doses of the BNT162b2 or mRNA-1273 vaccine. The V gene end was trimmed by 4 bases and the J gene end by 0 bases; junction bases not matched to a gene: 2. The CDR3 is 14 amino acids. From germline, CDR1 is SGHTA and CDR2 FQGNSA. Sequencing used immunoSEQ multiplex PCR; TCRdb keeps in-frame clones, though not all of them. The sample consists of roughly 32,000 clones, 65% to 75% of them appearing once.

The source is a human donor who received a COVID-19 vaccine. Specimen: CD4+ T cells from PBMCs cultured with HCoV-229E spike peptides, collected after COVID-19 vaccination. The V call is TRBV7-2, the J call TRBJ2-7; 8 bases are shared with TRBD1. CDR3 nucleotide sequence: TGTGCCAGCAGCTCAGGACAGGGCTCCTACGAGCAGTACTTC. Its translation: CASSSGQGSYEQYF. The whole variable domain, remainder taken from reference TRBV7-2 and TRBJ2-7, is GAGVSQSPSNKVTEKGKDVELRCDPISGHTALYWYRQSLGQGLEFLIYFQGNSAPDKSGLPSDRFSAERTGGSVSTLTIQRTQQEDSAVYLCASSSGQGSYEQYFGPGTRLTVT.